The sequence of this T cell receptor beta chain was determined in a study of long-term antiretroviral therapy in people with HIV. Survey-level resolution applied to immunoSEQ assay v3.0. Libraries were prepared by immunoSEQ multiplex PCR; TCRdb keeps only in-frame clonotypes and omits some of them. The repertoire includes under 8,500 clones, 75% to 90% of them detected once, and around 3% sits in the top ten. The germline CDR1 and CDR2 sequences are MNHEY and SVGAGI. V lost 0 bases and J 3 bases, leaving 12 bases between the germline ends. The CDR3 spans 15 residues. This chain links TRBV6-5 with TRBJ2-7, with D unclear. The sequence was collected from a woman aged 45-60 years with HIV. The specimen comprised unsorted PBMCs, sampled 3.7 years after starting antiretroviral therapy. CDR3 nucleotides: TGTGCCAGCAGTTACTCGATTATGGGCGGCTACGAGCAGTACTTC. Encoded protein: CASSYSIMGGYEQYF.